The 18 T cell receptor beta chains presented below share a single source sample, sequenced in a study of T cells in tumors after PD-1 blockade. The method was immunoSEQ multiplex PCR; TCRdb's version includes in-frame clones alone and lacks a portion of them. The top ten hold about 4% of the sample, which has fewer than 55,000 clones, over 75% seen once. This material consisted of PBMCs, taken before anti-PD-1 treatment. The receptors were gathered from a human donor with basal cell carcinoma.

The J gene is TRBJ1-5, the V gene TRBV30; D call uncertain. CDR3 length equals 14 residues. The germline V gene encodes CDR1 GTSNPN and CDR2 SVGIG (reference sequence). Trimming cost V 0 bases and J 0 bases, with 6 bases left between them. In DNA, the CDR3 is TGTGCCTGGAGTGTACTAAATAGCAATCAGCCCCAGCATTTT. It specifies CAWSVLNSNQPQHF. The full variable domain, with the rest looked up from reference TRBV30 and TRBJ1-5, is SQTIHQWPATLVQPVGSPLSLECTVEGTSNPNLYWYRQAAGRGLQLLFYSVGIGQISSEVPQNLSASRPQDRQFILSSKKLLLSDSGFYLCAWSVLNSNQPQHFGDGTRLSIL.

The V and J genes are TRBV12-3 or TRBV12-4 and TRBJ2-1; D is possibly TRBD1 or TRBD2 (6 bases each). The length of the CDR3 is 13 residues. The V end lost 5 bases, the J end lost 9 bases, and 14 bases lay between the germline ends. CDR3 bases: TGTGCCAGCAGTGGAGGGAAAGGGGGTGAGCAGTTCTTC. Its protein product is CASSGGKGGEQFF.

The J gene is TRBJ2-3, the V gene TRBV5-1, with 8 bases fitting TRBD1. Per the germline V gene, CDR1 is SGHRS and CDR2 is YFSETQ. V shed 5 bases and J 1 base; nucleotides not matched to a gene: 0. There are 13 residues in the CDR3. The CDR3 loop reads CASRDRGTDTQYF. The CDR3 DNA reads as TGCGCCAGCAGGGACAGGGGCACAGATACGCAGTATTTT.

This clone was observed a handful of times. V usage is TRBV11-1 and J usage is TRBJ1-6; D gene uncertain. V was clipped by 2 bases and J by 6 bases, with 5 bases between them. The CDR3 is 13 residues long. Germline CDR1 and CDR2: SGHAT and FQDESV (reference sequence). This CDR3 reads CASSLRFNSPLHF. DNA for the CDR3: TGTGCCAGCAGCTTACGGTTTAATTCACCCCTCCACTTT.

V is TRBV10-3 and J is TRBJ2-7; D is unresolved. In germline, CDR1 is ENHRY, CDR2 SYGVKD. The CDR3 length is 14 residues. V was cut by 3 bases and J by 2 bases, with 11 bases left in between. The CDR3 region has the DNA TGTGCCATCAGTGAAACAGCCGGTACCTACGAGCAGTACTTC. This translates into CAISETAGTYEQYF.

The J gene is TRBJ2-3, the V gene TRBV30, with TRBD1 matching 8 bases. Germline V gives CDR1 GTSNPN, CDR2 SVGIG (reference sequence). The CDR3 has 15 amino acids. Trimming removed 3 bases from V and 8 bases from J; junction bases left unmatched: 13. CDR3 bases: TGTGCCTGGAGCGGACAGGGATCCTTCATCGCTACGCAGTATTTT. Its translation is CAWSGQGSFIATQYF.

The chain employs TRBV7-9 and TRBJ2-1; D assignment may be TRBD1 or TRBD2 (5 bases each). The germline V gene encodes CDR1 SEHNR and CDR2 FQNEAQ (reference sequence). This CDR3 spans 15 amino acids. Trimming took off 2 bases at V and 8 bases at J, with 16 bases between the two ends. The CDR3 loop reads CASSLPGRLGDEQFF. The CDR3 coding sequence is TGTGCCAGCAGCTTACCGGGCCGGCTGGGGGATGAGCAGTTCTTC.

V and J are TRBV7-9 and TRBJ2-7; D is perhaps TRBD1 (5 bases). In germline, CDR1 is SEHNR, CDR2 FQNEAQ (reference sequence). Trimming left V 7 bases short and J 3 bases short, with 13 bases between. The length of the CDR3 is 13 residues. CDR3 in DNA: TGTGCCAGCACCAGGGTTGGGGTCTACGAGCAGTACTTC. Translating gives CASTRVGVYEQYF.

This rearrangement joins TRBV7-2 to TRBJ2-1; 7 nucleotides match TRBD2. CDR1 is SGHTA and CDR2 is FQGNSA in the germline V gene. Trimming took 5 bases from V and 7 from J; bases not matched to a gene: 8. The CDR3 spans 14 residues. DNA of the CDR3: TGTGCCAGCAGCGTCCCGGGACTACAAAATGAGCAGTTCTTC. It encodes CASSVPGLQNEQFF.

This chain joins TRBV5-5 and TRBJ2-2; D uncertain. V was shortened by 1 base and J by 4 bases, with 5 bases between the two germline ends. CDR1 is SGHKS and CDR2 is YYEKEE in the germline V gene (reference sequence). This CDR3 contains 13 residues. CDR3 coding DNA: TGTGCCAGCAGCTTGCTCGGCACCGGGGAGCTGTTTTTT. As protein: CASSLLGTGELFF.

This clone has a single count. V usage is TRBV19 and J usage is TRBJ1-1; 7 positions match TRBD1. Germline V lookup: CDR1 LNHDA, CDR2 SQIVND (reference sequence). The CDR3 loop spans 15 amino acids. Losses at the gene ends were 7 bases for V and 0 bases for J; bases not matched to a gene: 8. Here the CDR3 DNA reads TGTGCCAGTATGAGGACAGGAAGCATGAACACTGAAGCTTTCTTT. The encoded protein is CASMRTGSMNTEAFF.

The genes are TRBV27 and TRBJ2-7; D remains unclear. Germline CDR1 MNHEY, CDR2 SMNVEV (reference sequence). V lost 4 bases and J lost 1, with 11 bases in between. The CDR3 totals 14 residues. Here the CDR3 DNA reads TGTGCCAGCAGTTCGTGGACGGGTTCCTACGAGCAGTACTTC. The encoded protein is CASSSWTGSYEQYF.

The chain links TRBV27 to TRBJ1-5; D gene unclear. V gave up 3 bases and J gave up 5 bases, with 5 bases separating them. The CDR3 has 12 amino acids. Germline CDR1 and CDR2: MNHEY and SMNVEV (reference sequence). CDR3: CASSFTHQPQHF. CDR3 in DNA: TGTGCCAGCAGTTTTACTCATCAGCCCCAGCATTTT.

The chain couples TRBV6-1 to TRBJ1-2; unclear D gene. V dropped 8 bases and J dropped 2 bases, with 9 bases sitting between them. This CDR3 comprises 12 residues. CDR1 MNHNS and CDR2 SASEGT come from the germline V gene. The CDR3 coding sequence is TGTGCCAGCCAAGGAAAGAACTATGGCTACACCTTC. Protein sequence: CASQGKNYGYTF.

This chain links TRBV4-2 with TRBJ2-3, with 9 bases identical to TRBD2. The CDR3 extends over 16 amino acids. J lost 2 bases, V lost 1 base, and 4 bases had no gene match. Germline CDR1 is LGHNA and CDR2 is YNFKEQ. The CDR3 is CASSQVRTSATDTQYF. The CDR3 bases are TGTGCCAGCAGCCAAGTGAGGACTAGCGCCACAGATACGCAGTATTTT.

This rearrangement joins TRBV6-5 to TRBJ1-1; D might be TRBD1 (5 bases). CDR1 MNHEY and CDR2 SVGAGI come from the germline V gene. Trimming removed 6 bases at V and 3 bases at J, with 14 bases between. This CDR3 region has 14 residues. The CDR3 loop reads CASRTLGVDTEAFF. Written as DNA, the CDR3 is TGTGCCAGCAGAACTCTGGGGGTGGACACTGAAGCTTTCTTT.

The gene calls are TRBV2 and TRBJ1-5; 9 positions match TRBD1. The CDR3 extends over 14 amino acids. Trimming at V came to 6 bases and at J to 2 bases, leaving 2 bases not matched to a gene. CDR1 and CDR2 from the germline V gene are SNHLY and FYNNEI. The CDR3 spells CASRGQGGNQPQHF. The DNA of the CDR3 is TGTGCCAGCAGGGGACAGGGCGGCAATCAGCCCCAGCATTTT.

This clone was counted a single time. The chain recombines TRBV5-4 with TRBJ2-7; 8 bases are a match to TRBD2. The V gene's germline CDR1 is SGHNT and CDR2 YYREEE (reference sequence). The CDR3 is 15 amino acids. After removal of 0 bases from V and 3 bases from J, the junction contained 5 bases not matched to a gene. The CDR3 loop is CASSLGGTSGYEQYF. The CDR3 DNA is TGTGCCAGCAGCTTGGGAGGCACTAGCGGCTACGAGCAGTACTTC.